This entry concerns a single T cell receptor (beta chain). Its antigen is still unknown. No qualities accompany the bases; no much larger clone lies one base away. This specimen belongs to a study of beta chain features in type 1 diabetes (dated by TCRdb to the late 2010s). About the investigation overall: Mean age, gender distribution, total cell number and subset yield were not different between patients and healthy donors. The study compared TCRB repertoires of sorted circulating CD4+ T cell subsets between recently diagnosed type 1 diabetes patients and matched healthy donors. Regulatory and stem cell-like memory subsets were obtained from only 8 patients and about eight healthy donors, while naive and central memory subsets were obtained from all 30 or so donors. Across all samples, around 99 million sorted cells were examined, and cell number per subset correlated strongly with RNA yield.

Each donor gave one peripheral blood draw, averaging roughly 100 mL, which was collected into heparinised tubes. A BD FACSAria II was used to sort naive, central memory, regulatory and stem cell-like memory CD4+ T cells with a panel that included CD45RO, CCR7, CD25, CD127, CD95 and CD27. All sorted populations exceeded 95% purity. Right away, PBMCs were isolated by Lymphoprep density gradient centrifugation and were stained directly, with no culture step. So that batch effects would be minimized, each experiment stained and sorted samples in pairs, pairing one healthy donor with one patient. General conclusions and limits of the study: Because cDNA rather than genomic DNA was sequenced, highly expressing activated cells could have been over-represented, although no difference in activation and CD3 levels was found between groups. Only small numbers of individuals were included in the HLA sub-analyses, which left unresolved whether HLA type had any influence on TCRB rearrangement. Shorter templates might have been favored by PCR, but patient and control samples were amplified and corrected together, so both groups would have been affected equally by any skew. Patients with type 1 diabetes made fewer insertions and deleted more nucleotides at VDJ recombination sites, implying thymic rearrangement abnormalities. A moderate but significant shortening of TCRB CDR3 length was observed in type 1 diabetes patients in all four CD4+ subsets. Naive, central memory and regulatory TCRB repertoires appeared more similar among patients than among healthy donors.

The entire isolated RNA was reverse transcribed using the High Capacity cDNA Reverse Transcription Kit, and thus expressed TCRB transcripts were sequenced. Deep immunoSEQ sequencing was applied to naive, central memory and regulatory T cell samples, giving an average of around 4 million total reads per sample. Sorted cells were lysed in RLT buffer and RNA was extracted with DNase-treated RNeasy Micro or Mini kits, depending on cell number. Each cell subset was processed separately to prevent cross-contamination, with patient and healthy donor samples processed together. Using the immunoSEQ multiplex PCR, TCRB sequences were amplified from cDNA into 87-bp fragments spanning the CDR3 region. Sequencing of the amplicons was done on the Illumina HiSeq platform. Processing in the source paper ran as follows. PCR bias was corrected computationally using synthetic template baselines, and reads within Hamming distance 2 were collapsed, with unmergeable singletons discarded. Reads were aligned to IMGT to assign V, D and J genes, CDR3 length, and insertions or deletions at six rearrangement sites. Within each subset, clonotype counts were normalized to the number of sorted cells before true diversity and Gini coefficients were calculated with the tcR R package. Repertoire sharing was quantified using the overlap coefficient calculated on TCRB nucleotide sequences. Out-of-frame TCRB sequences from naive cells were analyzed to stand in for the pre-selection repertoire. This is the immuneACCESS table as TCRdb keeps it, with only in-frame sequences that have V and J called. A part of the clones is gone; compared with another copy, unresolved V genes explain less than half, and the rest is unexplained. The V and J calls and the clone size are those of that table, but D and trimming were determined from the DNA. Recorded for this sample are 360,000 or so clones; roughly a fifth of them occurred a single time. The top ten hold 0.044% of the sample.

V trim: 2 bases; J trim: 7 bases; unmatched bases: 4. The germline V gene encodes CDR1 SNHLY and CDR2 FYNNEI. Reading from cysteine to phenylalanine, the CDR3 counts 15 amino acids. Only the CDR3 portion is preserved as DNA: 45 bases, with reading frame beginning at the first base. The clonotype comes from a woman aged 18-29 years in good health. Sample: naive CD4+ T cells from blood. In light of the paper, this sample's cell subset or site label describes: true naive CD4+ T cells. The chain is assembled from TRBV2 and TRBJ2-1; the central 11 bases match TRBD2. The CDR3 here reads CASSEPSGRWNEQFF. The sequenced DNA: TGTGCCAGCAGTGAACCTAGCGGGAGGTGGAATGAGCAGTTCTTC.